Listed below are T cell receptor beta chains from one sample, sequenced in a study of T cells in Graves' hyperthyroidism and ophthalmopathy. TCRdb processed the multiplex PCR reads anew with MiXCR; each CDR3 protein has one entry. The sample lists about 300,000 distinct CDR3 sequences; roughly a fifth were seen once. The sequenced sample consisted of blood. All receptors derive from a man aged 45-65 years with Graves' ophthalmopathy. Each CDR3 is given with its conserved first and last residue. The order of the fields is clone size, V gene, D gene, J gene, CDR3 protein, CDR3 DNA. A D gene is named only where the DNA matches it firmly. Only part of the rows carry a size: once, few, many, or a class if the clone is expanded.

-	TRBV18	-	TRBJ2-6	CASSQDQGSGANVLTF	TGTGCCAGCTCACAAGATCAGGGGTCTGGGGCCAACGTCCTGACTTTC
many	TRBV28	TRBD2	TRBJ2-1	CASSSVAGAFEQFF	TGTGCCAGCAGCTCGGTAGCGGGAGCTTTTGAGCAGTTCTTC
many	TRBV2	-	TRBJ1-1	CASSESNTEAFF	TGTGCCAGCAGTGAATCGAACACTGAAGCTTTCTTT
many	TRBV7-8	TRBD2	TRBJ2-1	CASSIIAGGIRNEQFF	TGTGCCAGCAGCATTATAGCGGGAGGTATAAGGAATGAGCAGTTCTTC
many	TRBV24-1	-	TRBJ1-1	CATSDRTNTEAFF	TGTGCCACCAGTGATCGGACGAACACTGAAGCTTTCTTT
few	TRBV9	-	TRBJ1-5	CASSRQVHQPQHF	TGTGCCAGCAGCCGACAGGTCCATCAGCCCCAGCATTTT
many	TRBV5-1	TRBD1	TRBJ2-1	CASSRDRGEYNEQFF	TGCGCCAGCAGCCGGGACAGAGGGGAGTACAATGAGCAGTTCTTC
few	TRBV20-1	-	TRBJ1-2	CSARELTGSGYTF	TGCAGTGCTAGAGAATTAACAGGGAGCGGCTACACCTTC
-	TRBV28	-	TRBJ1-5	CASSFGEPQHF	TGTGCCAGCAGTTTTGGGGAGCCCCAGCATTTT
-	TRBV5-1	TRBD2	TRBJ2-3	CASSLAEVAGVGTDTQYF	TGCGCCAGCAGCTTGGCCGAGGTAGCGGGAGTTGGCACAGATACGCAGTATTTT
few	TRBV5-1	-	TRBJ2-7	CASSPSLGDRDYEQYF	TGCGCCAGCAGCCCCTCCTTGGGAGACAGAGACTACGAGCAGTACTTC
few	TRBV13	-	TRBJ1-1	CASSLGAENTEAFF	TGTGCCAGCAGCTTAGGGGCCGAGAACACTGAAGCTTTCTTT
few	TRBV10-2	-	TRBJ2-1	CASSIYGGGNSYNEQFF	TGCGCCAGCAGCATCTACGGGGGCGGGAATTCCTACAATGAGCAGTTCTTC
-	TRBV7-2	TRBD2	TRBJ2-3	CASSFLTSGRSSTDTQYF	TGTGCCAGCAGCTTTTTGACTAGCGGGAGGTCATCGACAGATACGCAGTATTTT
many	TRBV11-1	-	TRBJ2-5	CASSRRFQETQYF	TGTGCCAGCAGCAGACGCTTCCAAGAGACCCAGTACTTC
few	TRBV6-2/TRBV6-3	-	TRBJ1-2	CASSVGGGLYGYTF	TGTGCCAGCAGTGTCGGGGGGGGACTCTATGGCTACACCTTC
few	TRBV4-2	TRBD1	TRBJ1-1	CASSQNTGGTEAFF	TGTGCCAGCAGCCAAAACACAGGGGGCACTGAAGCTTTCTTT
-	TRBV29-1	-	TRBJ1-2	CSVRRSGVDGYTF	TGCAGCGTGCGTCGATCGGGTGTGGATGGCTACACCTTC
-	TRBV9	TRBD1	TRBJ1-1	CASSVTTGGAEAFF	TGTGCCAGCAGCGTAACCACAGGGGGCGCAGAAGCTTTCTTT
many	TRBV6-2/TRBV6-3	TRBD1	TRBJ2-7	CASSYQGQHYEQYF	TGTGCCAGCAGTTACCAGGGACAGCACTACGAGCAGTACTTC
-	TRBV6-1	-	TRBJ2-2	CASSDWSRASGELLF	TGTGCCAGCAGTGATTGGAGCAGGGCATCCGGGGAGCTGCTTTTT
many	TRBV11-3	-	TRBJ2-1	CASSLGGNKDEQFF	TGTGCCAGCAGCTTAGGGGGGAATAAGGATGAGCAGTTCTTC
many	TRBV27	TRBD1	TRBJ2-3	CASSPLGTVITDTQYF	TGTGCCAGCAGTCCTCTAGGGACAGTTATTACAGATACGCAGTATTTT
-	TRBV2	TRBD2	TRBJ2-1	CASNGLAGVPPAYNEQFF	TGTGCCAGCAACGGACTAGCGGGAGTTCCCCCAGCCTACAATGAGCAGTTCTTC
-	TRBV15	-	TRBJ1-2	CATSRGSHRDGYTF	TGTGCCACCAGCAGAGGGTCCCACAGGGACGGCTACACCTTC
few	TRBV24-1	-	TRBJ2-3	CATSDFRGPGLGTDTQYF	TGTGCCACCAGTGATTTTAGGGGGCCGGGACTCGGCACAGATACGCAGTATTTT
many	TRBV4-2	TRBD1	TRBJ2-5	CASSQGVGSRETQYF	TGTGCCAGCTCACAGGGGGTTGGGTCGAGGGAGACCCAGTACTTC
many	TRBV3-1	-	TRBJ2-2	CASSLVTGELFF	TGTGCCAGCAGCCTTGTAACCGGGGAGCTGTTTTTT
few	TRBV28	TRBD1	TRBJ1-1	CASTRAGGLAFF	TGTGCCAGCACTCGTGCAGGGGGCTTAGCTTTCTTT
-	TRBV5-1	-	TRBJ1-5	CASTLMRQTNQPQHF	TGCGCCAGCACCCTGATGCGACAGACCAATCAGCCCCAGCATTTT
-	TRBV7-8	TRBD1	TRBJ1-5	CASSFRGQPQHF	TGTGCCAGCAGCTTCAGGGGGCAGCCCCAGCATTTT
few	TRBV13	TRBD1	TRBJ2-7	CASSSGGLREQYF	TGTGCCAGCAGCTCAGGGGGCTTGAGAGAGCAGTACTTC
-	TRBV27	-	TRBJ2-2	CTSSFSLGTGELFF	TGTACCAGCAGTTTTTCCCTAGGAACCGGGGAGCTGTTTTTT
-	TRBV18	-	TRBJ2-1	CASSPTEEQFF	TGTGCCAGCTCACCAACAGAAGAGCAGTTCTTC
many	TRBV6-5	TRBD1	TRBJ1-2	CASSYSGTGGAYGYTF	TGTGCCAGCAGTTACTCCGGGACAGGGGGCGCATATGGCTACACCTTC
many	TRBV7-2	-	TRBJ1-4	CASSPDVGEKLFF	TGTGCCAGCAGCCCAGACGTGGGGGAAAAACTGTTTTTT
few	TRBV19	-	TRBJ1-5	CASSLEGVGNQPQHF	TGTGCCAGTAGTCTCGAGGGAGTCGGCAATCAGCCCCAGCATTTT
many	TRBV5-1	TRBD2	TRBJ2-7	CASSLAISAGGYEQYF	TGCGCCAGCAGCTTGGCCATTTCGGCGGGAGGGTACGAGCAGTACTTC
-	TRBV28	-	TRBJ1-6	CASSLTLSSPLHF	TGTGCCAGCAGTTTGACACTTTCATCACCCCTCCACTTT